This TCR beta chain was profiled in a study of blood T cell repertoires in COVID-19 (dated by TCRdb to about 2020). Regarding the study in general: Samples covering the acute and convalescent phases of COVID-19 were provided by collaborators in the United States, Italy and Spain. HLA class I and class II types, where available, came from metadata supplied by the sample provider rather than from assay-based typing. A de-identified subject ID, COVID-19 status, age in years and sex were almost always included in the sample metadata. The dataset comprised deeply sampled blood TCRbeta repertoires from subjects exposed to, actively infected with, or recovered from COVID-19. A freely available public database, intended as a resource for researchers studying the immune response to SARS-CoV-2, is where the repertoires were released. Samples were obtained from the ongoing ImmuneRACE study (first 160 participants) and from over 1,000 subjects provided by 6 global collaborators. The prospective study material was composed of cDNA or gDNA derived from T cells, B-cell-depleted T cells, or PBMCs.

CDR1 and CDR2, per the germline V gene, are MDHEN and SYDVKM. Here V drops 6 bases and J drops 5 bases, and the junction holds 8 bases not matched to any gene. The cysteine opens and the phenylalanine closes a CDR3 of 14 amino acids. The read is trimmed to its CDR3 DNA, 42 bases read in frame from base 1. Comment on this clone: Its recognized antigen is unknown. No base quality values were provided; no much bigger clone lies one nucleotide off.

Enrolling through a virtual design, the prospective study's participants ranged in age from roughly 18 to 100 years and lived across about two dozen United States geographic areas. Cohort assignment in the prospective study relied on participant-reported clinical history from a screening survey and a study questionnaire. Recovered participants in ImmuneRACE Cohort 3 were defined by two consecutive negative NP/OP PCR tests, clearance by a healthcare professional, or resolution of symptoms. In the prospective study, mobile phlebotomists collected whole blood, serum and a nasopharyngeal or oropharyngeal swab from each participant. Prospective study participants could optionally give additional blood draws and questionnaires over an approximately 2-month period. Before DNA extraction, blood samples from the prospective study were shipped at room temperature or frozen. Results and caveats for the whole study, not just this receptor: The amount of clinical and demographic metadata varied by source and participant and was provided uncurated.

TCRbeta CDR3 regions were amplified from genomic DNA using the immunoSEQ Assay, a bias-controlled multiplex PCR. The study's processing was this. Nucleated cell counts per sample were estimated from amplification of reference gene primers within the assay. To quantify the absolute abundance of each unique TCRbeta CDR3 rearrangement, sequence reads were collapsed and filtered. For each sample, productive Simpson clonality was calculated as the square root of Simpson's diversity index across productive rearrangements. Not all clones reach the TCRdb copy of this immuneACCESS table, which keeps in-frame sequences only. Checked studies attribute under half of the gap to unresolved V genes and leave the rest unexplained. The DNA gave D and trimming, while V, J and clone size come from that table. The sample table records about 170,000 clones; roughly 87% of these occur just once. 7% to 7.5% of the sample rests with the top ten.

The clonotype comes from a woman in her fifties or sixties who had recovered from COVID-19. Sequenced sample: PBMCs or T cells enriched from blood (not recorded which). The sequence joins TRBV28 to TRBJ2-7; the junction holds 9 bases that match TRBD1. The DNA reads TGTGCCAGCAGGCAACAGGGGGCCTACAACGAGCAGTACTTC. The encoded protein is CASRQQGAYNEQYF.